The next 20 T cell receptor beta chains were all read from a single sample in a study of patients and donors after allogeneic stem cell transplantation (dated by TCRdb to 2019 to 2021). The library was prepared using RT-PCR. For sequencing, a NextSeq 550 was employed. The raw public reads went through TCRdb reprocessing: fastp at Q25, MiXCR clone calling, in-frame beta chains kept. Rows matching on CDR3 protein sequence are summarized as one entry with the most common DNA and genes. This sample comprises about 40,000 distinct CDR3 sequences, roughly 30% of them detected only once. 72% of the sample belongs to the ten largest clones. The sample comprised blood, either unsorted or a sorted T cell fraction (not recorded which). These receptors were collected from a human donor who was either an allogeneic HSCT recipient or a stem cell or donor lymphocyte infusion donor (not recorded which). It is not recorded whose cells these are; they may come from a transplant donor.

The chain recombines TRBV28 with TRBJ1-5; no clear D. Trimming cost V 3 bases and J 0 bases, with 9 bases left between them. The CDR3 covers 15 residues. CDR1 and CDR2 from the germline V gene are MDHEN and SYDVKM. CDR3 amino acids: CASSFLTYSNQPQHF. DNA for the CDR3: TGTGCCAGCAGTTTTCTTACGTATAGCAATCAGCCCCAGCATTTT.

The chain recombines TRBV12-3 or TRBV12-4 with TRBJ2-3, with D perhaps matching TRBD2 (6 bases). Trimming removed 5 bases from V and 1 base from J, with 13 bases in between. The CDR3 has 15 residues. Here the CDR3 DNA reads TGTGCCAGCAGTCTTCGGGACTTCCGCACAGATACGCAGTATTTT. Protein sequence: CASSLRDFRTDTQYF.

This clonotype has a count of ten or more. The chain joins TRBV7-6 to TRBJ1-5; possibly TRBD1 for D (6 bases). V was shortened by 4 bases and J by 6 bases, with 10 bases between the two germline ends. Germline CDR1 and CDR2: SGHVS and FNYEAQ. The length of the CDR3 is 13 residues. The CDR3 here is CASSSGGLQPQHF. The CDR3, as DNA: TGTGCCAGCAGCTCGGGGGGGCTTCAGCCCCAGCATTTT.

The chain recombines TRBV6-6 with TRBJ1-5; no definite D call. CDR1 and CDR2 from the germline V gene are MNHNY and SVGAGI (reference sequence). V lost 1 base, J lost 3 bases, and 7 bases lay in between. This CDR3 has 14 amino acids. In DNA, the CDR3 is TGTGCCAGCAGTTACTTTGGGAACAATCAGCCCCAGCATTTT. It specifies CASSYFGNNQPQHF.

This clonotype was counted once. The chain is built from TRBV6-2 or TRBV6-3 and TRBJ2-7; tentative D call: TRBD1 (7 bases). The CDR3 spans 13 residues. The germline V and J ends were trimmed by 10 bases and 9 bases, with 22 bases remaining between them. Germline V gives CDR1 MNHEY, CDR2 SVGEGT. The CDR3: CATRGAPKRGQYF. In nucleotides, the CDR3 is TGTGCCACCAGGGGGGCCCCTAAGAGGGGGCAGTACTTC.

The chain has TRBV29-1 and TRBJ1-1; D is ambiguous. Trimming left V 6 bases short and J 1 base short, with 15 bases between. Germline CDR1 SQVTM, CDR2 ANQGSEA. The CDR3 contains 14 residues. CDR3 amino acids: CSVKRGHPNTEAFF. CDR3 bases: TGCAGCGTCAAAAGAGGGCACCCGAACACTGAAGCTTTCTTT.

CDR3 protein: CASSLARVYEQYF. Written as DNA, the CDR3 is TGTGCCAGCAGTTTAGCGAGGGTCTACGAGCAGTACTTC. V is TRBV12-3 or TRBV12-4 and J is TRBJ2-7; possibly TRBD2 for D (5 bases). The CDR3 has 13 residues. The V gene lost 0 bases and the J gene lost 3 bases, with 6 bases spanning the gap.

The J gene is TRBJ1-2, the V gene TRBV10-3; D remains ambiguous. This CDR3 comprises 15 residues. The V gene's germline CDR1 is ENHRY and CDR2 SYGVKD. V lost 0 bases to trimming and J lost 6 bases, with 14 bases between them. CDR3 residues: CAISESVDGTNGYTF. CDR3 nucleotide sequence: TGTGCCATCAGTGAGTCAGTCGACGGTACGAATGGCTACACCTTC.

This chain connects TRBV20-1 to TRBJ2-1, with 8 bases that match TRBD2. The V gene end was trimmed by 5 bases and the J gene end by 1 base; junction bases not matched to a gene: 4. Germline CDR1 is DFQATT and CDR2 is SNEGSKA (reference sequence). This CDR3 region has 14 residues. CDR3 loop: CSAELAASYNEQFF. DNA for the CDR3: TGCAGTGCTGAACTAGCGGCGTCCTACAATGAGCAGTTCTTC.

The chain combines TRBV25-1 with TRBJ2-2; 7 bases fit TRBD1. The germline V gene has CDR1 MGHDK and CDR2 SYGVNS. The trim removed 2 bases at V and 1 base at J, leaving 10 bases unmatched. This CDR3 has 18 residues. CDR3 protein: CASSEREEGALNTGELFF. Here the CDR3 DNA reads TGTGCCAGCAGTGAAAGGGAAGAGGGGGCATTGAACACCGGGGAGCTGTTTTTT.

The chain recombines TRBV6-5 with TRBJ2-5; D gene uncertain. Germline lookup yields CDR1 MNHEY and CDR2 SVGAGI. The CDR3 totals 13 residues. V lost 7 bases and J lost 5, with 14 bases in between. The CDR3 sequence is CASKGSFGETQYF. The CDR3 DNA reads TGTGCCAGCAAGGGCTCTTTCGGGGAGACCCAGTACTTC.

V usage is TRBV28 and J usage is TRBJ2-2, with D unclear. Looked up from germline, CDR1 is MDHEN and CDR2 is SYDVKM. The CDR3 extends over 13 amino acids. V shed 0 bases and J shed 4 bases, with 3 bases lying between them. The CDR3 sequence is CASSLWGTGELFF. The DNA of the CDR3 is TGTGCCAGCAGTTTATGGGGCACCGGGGAGCTGTTTTTT.

This clonotype was seen more than once but under ten times. The chain employs TRBV28 and TRBJ1-2; unclear D gene. This CDR3 contains 14 residues. Trimming stripped 5 bases from V and 7 bases from J, with 17 bases between. Germline assignment: CDR1 MDHEN and CDR2 SYDVKM. Here the CDR3 DNA reads TGTGCCAGCAGTAAGCTCCACAGAGTCGGTGGCTACACCTTC. Translation gives CASSKLHRVGGYTF.

In this sample, this clonotype turned up once. CDR3 sequence reads: CASSLIGGRGNEQYF. The CDR3 DNA follows: TGCGCCAGCAGCTTGATTGGCGGGAGAGGGAACGAGCAGTACTTC. This chain connects TRBV5-1 to TRBJ2-7; 7 positions match TRBD2. CDR1 and CDR2 from the germline V gene are SGHRS and YFSETQ. V lost 1 base to trimming and J lost 5 bases; unmatched junction nucleotides: 9. The CDR3 loop spans 15 amino acids.

The chain couples TRBV7-3 to TRBJ2-1; no clear D gene. The CDR3 totals 15 residues. Trimming removed 2 bases from V and 4 bases from J, with 12 bases in between. Germline CDR1 SGHTA, CDR2 FQGTGA. DNA for the CDR3: TGTGCCAGCAGCTTAGCTGGATTCGGGTACAATGAGCAGTTCTTC. Encoded protein: CASSLAGFGYNEQFF.

The chain recombines TRBV4-3 with TRBJ1-1; D might be TRBD1 (6 bases). Between the trimmed V and J ends, which lost 0 bases and 1 base, there was a span of 9 bases. Germline lookup yields CDR1 LGHNA and CDR2 YSLEER. This CDR3 spans 15 amino acids. In DNA, the CDR3 is TGCGCCAGCAGCCAAGAGGGGGGGCGGAACACTGAAGCTTTCTTT. Translating it yields CASSQEGGRNTEAFF.

The genes are TRBV5-1 and TRBJ2-2; weak D call: TRBD2 (5 bases). Looked up from germline, CDR1 is SGHRS and CDR2 is YFSETQ. V was pared by 0 bases and J by 5 bases, with 14 bases between. The CDR3 contains 16 residues. CDR3 in amino acids: CASSLAPPPGTGELFF. CDR3 coding DNA: TGCGCCAGCAGCTTGGCGCCGCCCCCGGGAACCGGGGAGCTGTTTTTT.

The chain combines TRBV7-8 with TRBJ2-1, with 8 bases aligning to TRBD2. The CDR3 spans 17 residues. Germline trimming cut 5 bases from V and 3 bases from J; bases unmatched to any gene: 12. Germline V gene sequence: CDR1 SGHVS, CDR2 FQNEAQ. Here the CDR3 DNA reads TGTGCCAGCAGCCGGGGTCCGGGACTAGTGAGCTACAATGAGCAGTTCTTC. Translating gives CASSRGPGLVSYNEQFF.

This clonotype was picked up many times. This chain uses TRBV5-6 with TRBJ1-1, with unresolved D. CDR1 and CDR2 (germline): SGHDT, YYEEEE. This CDR3 is 11 amino acids long. The V end lost 1 base, the J end lost 3 bases, and 1 base lay between the germline ends. The CDR3 bases are TGTGCCAGCAGCTTGCACACTGAAGCTTTCTTT. Protein sequence: CASSLHTEAFF.

This clonotype turned up a few times. V gene TRBV20-1 combines with J gene TRBJ2-1, with TRBD2 matching 11 bases. CDR3 size: 14 residues. Germline V gives CDR1 DFQATT, CDR2 SNEGSKA (reference sequence). The trim removed 3 bases at V and 4 bases at J, leaving 2 bases unmatched. DNA for the CDR3: TGCAGTGCTAGTGGGACTAGCGGATACAATGAGCAGTTCTTC. This translates into CSASGTSGYNEQFF.